This T cell receptor beta chain was identified during a study of OX40 agonist ivuxolimab in advanced cancers. TCRdb's copy holds only in-frame clones and misses some; the assay was immunoSEQ multiplex PCR. The table includes about 62,000 clones, around 79% detected once. Germline CDR1 is MNHEY and CDR2 is SVGAGI. The CDR3 has 15 amino acids. The ends were cut back, 6 bases at V and 5 bases at J, with 17 bases in the middle. This sequence originates from an adult with an advanced solid tumor such as melanoma, head and neck, liver or kidney cancer. The rearrangement links TRBV6-5 to TRBJ2-1, with D perhaps assigned TRBD1 or TRBD2 (6 bases each). The specimen was CD4+ or CD8+ T cells sorted from blood, collected in a trial of the OX40 agonist ivuxolimab. The CDR3 protein is CASSPPGARNNEQFF. The DNA for the CDR3 is TGTGCCAGCAGCCCCCCGGGGGCGAGGAACAATGAGCAGTTCTTC.